This record covers a single T cell receptor (beta chain). Germline V gives CDR1 SNHLY, CDR2 FYNNEI. The CDR3 consists of 14 residues. J lost 5 bases, V lost 6 bases, and 9 bases had no gene match. This sample is drawn from a study of blood T cell repertoires in COVID-19. Study members were between about 18 and 100 years old and lived in about two dozen US regions. Participants had their cohort set by participant-reported clinical history. The protocol was immunoSEQ multiplex PCR, while the TCRdb copy is restricted to in-frame clones and leaves out a portion. The sample includes just over 300,000 clones, around 84% of them seen just once.

The sequenced sample was PBMCs or T cells enriched from blood (not recorded which). The chain couples TRBV2 to TRBJ1-1, with 7 bases aligning to TRBD1. This receptor was identified in a man aged 30 to 39 who had recovered from COVID-19. The CDR3 sequence: CASSLTGYGTEAFF. The CDR3 bases are TGTGCCAGCAGCCTGACAGGGTACGGGACTGAAGCTTTCTTT.